The subject of this entry is one TCR beta chain. Its specificity is not known. CDR1 is SEHNR, CDR2 FQNEAQ, per germline (reference sequence). The V end lost 6 bases, the J end lost 3 bases, and 10 bases lay between the germline ends. CDR3 length: 13 amino acids. This specimen belongs to a study of molecular identifiers for immune sequencing clone quantification. Study-level results: Clones that exceeded 20 RNA copies held over 98% of effector molecules, yet under 1% in naive cells.

A single record per CDR3 protein comes from TCRdb applying MiXCR to the PCR reads. This table has under 600,000 distinct CDR3 sequences, about a quarter appearing once. The sequenced sample consisted of naive CD8+ T cells from blood, with Jurkat cell RNA spiked in. Described subset: FACS-sorted CD8+CD4-CCR7+CD45RA+ naive T cells. This clonotype was obtained from a human donor in good health. Some libraries in this study had Jurkat cell RNA spiked in. V is TRBV7-9 and J is TRBJ2-3; D uncertain. In DNA form, the CDR3 reads TGTGCCAGCAGACCCAGTTTTACAGATACGCAGTATTTT. Translation gives CASRPSFTDTQYF.